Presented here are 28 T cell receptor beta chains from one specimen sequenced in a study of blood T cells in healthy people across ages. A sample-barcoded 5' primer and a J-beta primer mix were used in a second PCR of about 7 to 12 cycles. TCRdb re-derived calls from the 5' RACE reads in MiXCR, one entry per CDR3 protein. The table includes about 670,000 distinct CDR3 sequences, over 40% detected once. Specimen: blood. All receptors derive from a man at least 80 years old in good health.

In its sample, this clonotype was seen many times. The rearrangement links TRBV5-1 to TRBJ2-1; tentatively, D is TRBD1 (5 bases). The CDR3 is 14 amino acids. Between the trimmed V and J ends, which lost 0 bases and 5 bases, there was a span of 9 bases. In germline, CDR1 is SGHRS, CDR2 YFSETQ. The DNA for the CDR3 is TGCGCCAGCAGCTTGGTACAGGTTAACAATGAGCAGTTCTTC. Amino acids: CASSLVQVNNEQFF.

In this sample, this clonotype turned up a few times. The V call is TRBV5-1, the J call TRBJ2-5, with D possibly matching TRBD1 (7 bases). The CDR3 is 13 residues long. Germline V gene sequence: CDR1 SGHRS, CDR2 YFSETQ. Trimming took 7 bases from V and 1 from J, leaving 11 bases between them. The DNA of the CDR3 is TGCGCCAGCGGGGGGACAGTCCAAGAGACCCAGTACTTC. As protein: CASGGTVQETQYF.

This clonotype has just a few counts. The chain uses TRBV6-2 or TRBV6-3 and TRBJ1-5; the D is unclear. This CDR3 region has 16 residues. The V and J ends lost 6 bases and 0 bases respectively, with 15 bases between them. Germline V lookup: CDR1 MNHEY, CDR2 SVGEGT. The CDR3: CASSQLRRASNQPQHF. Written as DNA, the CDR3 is TGTGCCAGCAGCCAACTGCGCCGGGCTAGCAATCAGCCCCAGCATTTT.

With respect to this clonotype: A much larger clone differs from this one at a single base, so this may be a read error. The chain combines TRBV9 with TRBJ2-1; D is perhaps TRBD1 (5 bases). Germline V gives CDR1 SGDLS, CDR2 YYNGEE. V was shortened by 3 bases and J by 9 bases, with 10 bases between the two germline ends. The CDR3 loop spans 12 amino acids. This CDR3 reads CASSAARGEQFF. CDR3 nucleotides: TGTGCCAGCAGCGCAGCTAGGGGTGAGCAGTTCTTC.

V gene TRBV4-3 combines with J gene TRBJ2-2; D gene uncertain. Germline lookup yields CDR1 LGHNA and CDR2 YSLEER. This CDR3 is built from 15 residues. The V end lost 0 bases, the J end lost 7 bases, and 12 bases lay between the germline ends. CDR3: CASSQDRTGVGELFF. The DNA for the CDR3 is TGCGCCAGCAGCCAAGACCGGACCGGAGTCGGGGAGCTGTTTTTT.

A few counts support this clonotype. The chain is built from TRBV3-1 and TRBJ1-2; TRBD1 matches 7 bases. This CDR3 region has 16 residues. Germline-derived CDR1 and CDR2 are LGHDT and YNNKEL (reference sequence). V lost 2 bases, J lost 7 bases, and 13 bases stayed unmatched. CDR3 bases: TGTGCCAGCAGCCAATATTCAGGGGTAAGGGGGCCTGGCTACACCTTC. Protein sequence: CASSQYSGVRGPGYTF.

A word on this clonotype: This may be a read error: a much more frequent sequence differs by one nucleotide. CDR3 protein: CASSPRLGGGETQFF. CDR3 nucleotides: TGTGCCAGCAGCCCAAGACTGGGGGGAGGAGAGACCCAGTTCTTC. The rearrangement links TRBV14 to TRBJ2-1; the D gene is possibly TRBD2 (6 bases). This CDR3 is 15 amino acids long. V gave up 4 bases and J gave up 13 bases, with 23 bases separating them. Germline V CDR1 and CDR2: SGHDN, FVKESK.

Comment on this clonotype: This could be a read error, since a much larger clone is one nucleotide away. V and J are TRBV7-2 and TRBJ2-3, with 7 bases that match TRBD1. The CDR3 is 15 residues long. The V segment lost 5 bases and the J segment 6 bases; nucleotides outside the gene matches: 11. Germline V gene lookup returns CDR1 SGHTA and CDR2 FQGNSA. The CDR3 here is CASSDATGFGDTQYF. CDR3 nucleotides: TGTGCCAGCAGCGACGCGACAGGGTTTGGTGATACGCAGTATTTT.

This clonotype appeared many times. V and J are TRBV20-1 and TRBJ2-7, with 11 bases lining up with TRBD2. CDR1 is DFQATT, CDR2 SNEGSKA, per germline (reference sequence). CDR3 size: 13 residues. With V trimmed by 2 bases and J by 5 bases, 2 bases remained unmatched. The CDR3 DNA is TGCAGTGCTAGATTTAGCGGGGGGGACGAGCAGTACTTC. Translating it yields CSARFSGGDEQYF.

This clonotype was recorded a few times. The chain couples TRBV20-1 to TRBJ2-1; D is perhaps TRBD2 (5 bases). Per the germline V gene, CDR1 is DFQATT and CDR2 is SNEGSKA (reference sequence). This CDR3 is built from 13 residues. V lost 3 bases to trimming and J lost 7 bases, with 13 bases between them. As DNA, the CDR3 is TGCAGTGCTAGCGGGATGAATTGGAATGAGCAGTTCTTC. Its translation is CSASGMNWNEQFF.

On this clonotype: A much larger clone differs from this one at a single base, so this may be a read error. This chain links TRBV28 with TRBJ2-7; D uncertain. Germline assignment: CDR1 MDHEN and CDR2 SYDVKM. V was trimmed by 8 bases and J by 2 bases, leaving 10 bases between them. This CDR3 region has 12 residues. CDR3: CASGMKPYEQYF. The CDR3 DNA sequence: TGTGCCAGCGGCATGAAGCCCTACGAGCAGTACTTC. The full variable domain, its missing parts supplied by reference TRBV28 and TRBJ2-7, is DVKVTQSSRYLVKRTGEKVFLECVQDMDHENMFWYRQDPGLGLRLIYFSYDVKMKEKGDIPEGYSVSREKKERFSLILESASTNQTSMYLCASGMKPYEQYFGPGTRLTVT.

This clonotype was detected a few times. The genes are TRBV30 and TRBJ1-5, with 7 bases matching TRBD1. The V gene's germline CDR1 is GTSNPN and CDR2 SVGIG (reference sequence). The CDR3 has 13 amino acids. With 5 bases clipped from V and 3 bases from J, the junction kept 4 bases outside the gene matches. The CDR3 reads CAWRDRDNQPQHF. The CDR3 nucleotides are TGTGCCTGGCGAGACAGGGACAATCAGCCCCAGCATTTT.

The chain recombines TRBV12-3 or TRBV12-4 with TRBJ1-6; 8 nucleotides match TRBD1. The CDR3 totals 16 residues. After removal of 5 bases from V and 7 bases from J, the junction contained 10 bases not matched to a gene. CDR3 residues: CASSPFWTGSNSPLHF. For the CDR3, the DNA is TGTGCCAGCAGTCCGTTTTGGACAGGGTCGAATTCACCCCTCCACTTT.

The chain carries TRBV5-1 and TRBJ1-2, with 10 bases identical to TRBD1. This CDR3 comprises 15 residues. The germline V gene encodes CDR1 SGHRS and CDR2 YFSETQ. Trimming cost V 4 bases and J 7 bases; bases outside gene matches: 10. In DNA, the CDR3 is TGCGCCAGCAGCCCCCTTCCCGGGACAGGGGCTGGCTACACCTTC. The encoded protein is CASSPLPGTGAGYTF.

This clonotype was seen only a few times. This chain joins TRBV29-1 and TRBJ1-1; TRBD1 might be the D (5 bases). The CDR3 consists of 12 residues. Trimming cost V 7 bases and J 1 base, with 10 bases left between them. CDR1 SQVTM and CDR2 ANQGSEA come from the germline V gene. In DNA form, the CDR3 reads TGCAGCGCCCAAGGACAGAACACTGAAGCTTTCTTT. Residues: CSAQGQNTEAFF.

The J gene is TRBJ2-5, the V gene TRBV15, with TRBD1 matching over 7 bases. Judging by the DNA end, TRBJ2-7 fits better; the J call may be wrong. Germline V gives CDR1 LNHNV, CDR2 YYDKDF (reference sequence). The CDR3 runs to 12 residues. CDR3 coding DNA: TGTGCCACCAGGAGGACAGGTGGCGAGCAGTACTTC. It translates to CATRRTGGEQYF.

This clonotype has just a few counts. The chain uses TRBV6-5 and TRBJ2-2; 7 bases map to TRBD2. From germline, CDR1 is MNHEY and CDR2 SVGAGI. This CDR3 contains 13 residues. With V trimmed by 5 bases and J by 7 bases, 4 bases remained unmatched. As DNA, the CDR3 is TGTGCCAGCAGTCTCGGGGGGATCGGGGAGCTGTTTTTT. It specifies CASSLGGIGELFF.

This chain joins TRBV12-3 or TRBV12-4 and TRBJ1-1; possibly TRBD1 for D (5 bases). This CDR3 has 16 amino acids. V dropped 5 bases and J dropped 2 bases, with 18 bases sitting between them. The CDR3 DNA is TGTGCCAGCAGTCCGTACGGTACGGGGCTAAACACTGAAGCTTTCTTT. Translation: CASSPYGTGLNTEAFF.

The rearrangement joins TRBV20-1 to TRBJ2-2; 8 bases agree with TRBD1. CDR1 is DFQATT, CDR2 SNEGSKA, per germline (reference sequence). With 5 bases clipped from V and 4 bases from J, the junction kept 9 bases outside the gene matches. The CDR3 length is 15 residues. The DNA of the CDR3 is TGCAGTGCTGATACCGGGACAGGACCCACCGGGGAGCTGTTTTTT. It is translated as CSADTGTGPTGELFF.

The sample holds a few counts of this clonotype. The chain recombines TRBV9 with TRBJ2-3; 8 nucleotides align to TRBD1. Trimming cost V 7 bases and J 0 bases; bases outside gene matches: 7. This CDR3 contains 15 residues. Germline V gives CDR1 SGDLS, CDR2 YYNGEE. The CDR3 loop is CASGTGTGSTDTQYF. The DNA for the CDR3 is TGTGCCAGCGGAACCGGGACAGGTAGCACAGATACGCAGTATTTT.

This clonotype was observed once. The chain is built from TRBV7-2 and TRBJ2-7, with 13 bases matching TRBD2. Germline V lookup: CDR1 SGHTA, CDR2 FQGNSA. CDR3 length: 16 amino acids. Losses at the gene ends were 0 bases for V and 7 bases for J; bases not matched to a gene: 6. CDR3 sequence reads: CASSLALTSGRGEQYF. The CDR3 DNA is TGTGCCAGCAGCTTAGCGTTAACTAGCGGGAGGGGTGAGCAGTACTTC.

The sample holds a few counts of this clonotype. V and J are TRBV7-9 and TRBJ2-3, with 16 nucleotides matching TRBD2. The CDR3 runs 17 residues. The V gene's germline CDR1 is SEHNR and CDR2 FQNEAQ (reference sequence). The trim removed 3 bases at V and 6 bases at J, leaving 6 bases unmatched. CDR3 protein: CASSFKGLAGGSDTQYF. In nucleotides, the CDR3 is TGTGCCAGCAGCTTCAAGGGACTAGCGGGAGGGTCTGATACGCAGTATTTT.

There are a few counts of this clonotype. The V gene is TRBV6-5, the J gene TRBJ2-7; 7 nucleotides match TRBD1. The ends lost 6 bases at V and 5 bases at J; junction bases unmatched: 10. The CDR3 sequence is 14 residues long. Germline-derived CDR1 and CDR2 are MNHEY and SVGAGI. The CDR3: CASRTTGTRNEQYF. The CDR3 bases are TGTGCCAGCAGAACGACAGGGACCCGGAACGAGCAGTACTTC.

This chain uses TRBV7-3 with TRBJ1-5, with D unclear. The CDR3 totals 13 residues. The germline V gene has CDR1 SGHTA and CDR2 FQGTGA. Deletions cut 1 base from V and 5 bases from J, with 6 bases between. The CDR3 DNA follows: TGTGCCAGCAGCTTAAGAGCAGATCAGCCCCAGCATTTT. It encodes CASSLRADQPQHF.

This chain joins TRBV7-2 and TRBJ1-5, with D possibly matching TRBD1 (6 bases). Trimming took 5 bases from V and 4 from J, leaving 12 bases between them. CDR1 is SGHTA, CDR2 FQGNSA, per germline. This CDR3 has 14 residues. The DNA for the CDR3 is TGTGCCAGCAGCCCAAACAGGGCTAATCAGCCCCAGCATTTT. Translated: CASSPNRANQPQHF.

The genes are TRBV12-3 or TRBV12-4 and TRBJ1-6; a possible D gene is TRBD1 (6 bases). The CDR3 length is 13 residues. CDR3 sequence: CAPRGRKNSPLHF. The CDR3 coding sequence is TGTGCGCCCAGGGGCAGGAAAAATTCACCCCTCCACTTT.

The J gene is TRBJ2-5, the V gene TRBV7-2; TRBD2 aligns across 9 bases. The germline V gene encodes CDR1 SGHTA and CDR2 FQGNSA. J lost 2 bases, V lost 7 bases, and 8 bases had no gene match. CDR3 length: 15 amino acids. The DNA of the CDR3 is TGTGCCAGCAAGGAGCTAGCGGGGAGTCAAGAGACCCAGTACTTC. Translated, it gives CASKELAGSQETQYF.

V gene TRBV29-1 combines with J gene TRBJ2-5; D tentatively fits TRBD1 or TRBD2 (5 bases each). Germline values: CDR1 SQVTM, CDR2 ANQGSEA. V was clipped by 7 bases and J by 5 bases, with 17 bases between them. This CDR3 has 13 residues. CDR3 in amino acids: CSAYRTRTETQYF. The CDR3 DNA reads TGCAGCGCCTACAGGACTCGTACTGAGACCCAGTACTTC.